Reported below is one TCR beta chain. Original processing methods: Counts of nucleated cells, estimated from reference gene primer amplification, were obtained. Clones were read by immunoSEQ multiplex PCR, and TCRdb kept only the in-frame ones, dropping some. D and trimming come from the DNA, and the V and J calls and clone size come from that table. The sample has some 250,000 clones, roughly four fifths seen once. Trimming pared 11 bases from V and 4 bases from J, leaving 23 bases between. This CDR3 has 15 amino acids. Germline CDR1 is MDHEN and CDR2 is SYDVKM. This entry is derived from a study of blood T cell repertoires in COVID-19. Study context: PBMCs, B-cell-depleted T cells, or T cells were the source of the cDNA or gDNA that made up the material.

Seattle enrolled patients during active infection and tracked them longitudinally. The chain links TRBV28 to TRBJ1-1; D is perhaps TRBD1 (6 bases). The sequenced sample consisted of peripheral blood. The TCR sequence derives from a woman older than 75 with COVID-19, enrolled during active disease. The CDR3 is CAAYRGAGMATEAFF. The DNA of the CDR3 is TGTGCCGCTTATCGGGGGGCGGGGATGGCCACTGAAGCTTTCTTT.